The present T cell receptor (beta chain) was sequenced within a study of regulatory T cells in long-lasting Graves disease. Background on the study: Over 5 years on antithyroid drugs plus positive TSH receptor antibodies marked Graves' disease as persistent.

Regarding the study as a whole: Newly diagnosed patients shared 1,000 or so public clonotypes; persistent patients shared about 2,700. Reduced TCR diversity was observed in persistent Graves' patients versus newly diagnosed patients.

For TCR beta, libraries came from iRepertoire HTBI primers and Arm-PCR of CDR3 regions. Via MiXCR, TCRdb re-called the multiplex PCR reads, giving one row per CDR3 protein. The table records 400,000 to 450,000 distinct CDR3 sequences, around a quarter of them present only once. The time point: persistent/refractory GD, antithyroid drugs over 5 years with positive TRAb. The TCR library used RNA extracted from PBMCs. This clonotype was seen repeatedly, ten times or more. Its antigen is unknown. The CDR3 is 13 residues long. Trimming removed 1 base at V and 9 bases at J, with 12 bases between. CDR1 and CDR2 (germline): LGHDT, YNNKEL (reference sequence).

This TCR came from a female donor with Graves disease. The sequencing here drew on peripheral blood mononuclear cells (PBMCs), taken when the disease was refractory, from a patient treated with antithyroid drugs. This chain connects TRBV3-1 to TRBJ2-5, with D tentatively TRBD1 or TRBD2 (5 bases each). Written as DNA, the CDR3 is TGTGCCAGCAGCCAAGCGGGGCTGGGGGCCCAGTACTTC. This translates into CASSQAGLGAQYF.